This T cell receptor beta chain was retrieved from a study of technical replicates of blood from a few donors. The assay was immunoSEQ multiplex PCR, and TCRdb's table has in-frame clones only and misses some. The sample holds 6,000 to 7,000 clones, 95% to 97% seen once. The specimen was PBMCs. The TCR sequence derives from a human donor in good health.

CDR3 protein: CASSFWGQGSYEQYF. In DNA form, the CDR3 reads TGTGCCAGCAGCTTTTGGGGACAGGGTTCCTACGAGCAGTACTTC. V gene TRBV7-9 combines with J gene TRBJ2-7, with 9 bases matching TRBD1. Germline V CDR1 and CDR2: SEHNR, FQNEAQ (reference sequence). V was clipped by 3 bases and J by 1 base; unmatched bases: 4. There are 15 residues in the CDR3.